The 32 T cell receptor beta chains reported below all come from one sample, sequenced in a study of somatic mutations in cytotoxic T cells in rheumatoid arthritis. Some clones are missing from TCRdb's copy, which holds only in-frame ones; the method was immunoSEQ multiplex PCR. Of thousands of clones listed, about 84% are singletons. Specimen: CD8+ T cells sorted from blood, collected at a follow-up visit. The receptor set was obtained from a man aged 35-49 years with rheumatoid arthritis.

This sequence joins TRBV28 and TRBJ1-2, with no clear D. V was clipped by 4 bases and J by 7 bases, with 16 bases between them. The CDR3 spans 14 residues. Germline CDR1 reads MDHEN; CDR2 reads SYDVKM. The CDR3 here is CASSSPSGVRGYTF. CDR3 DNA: TGTGCCAGCAGTTCCCCGTCGGGAGTGCGTGGCTACACCTTC.

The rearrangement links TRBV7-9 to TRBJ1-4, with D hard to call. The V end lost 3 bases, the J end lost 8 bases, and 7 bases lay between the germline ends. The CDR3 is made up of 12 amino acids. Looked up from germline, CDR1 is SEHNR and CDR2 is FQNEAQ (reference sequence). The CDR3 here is CASSLGGEKLFF. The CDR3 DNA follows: TGTGCCAGCAGCTTGGGCGGGGAAAAACTGTTTTTT.

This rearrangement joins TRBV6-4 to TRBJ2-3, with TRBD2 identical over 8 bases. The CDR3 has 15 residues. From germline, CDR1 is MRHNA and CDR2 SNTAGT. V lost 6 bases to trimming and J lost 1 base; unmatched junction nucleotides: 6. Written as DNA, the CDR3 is TGTGCCAGCAGGAGGGAAGCGGGAGGCACAGATACGCAGTATTTT. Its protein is CASRREAGGTDTQYF.

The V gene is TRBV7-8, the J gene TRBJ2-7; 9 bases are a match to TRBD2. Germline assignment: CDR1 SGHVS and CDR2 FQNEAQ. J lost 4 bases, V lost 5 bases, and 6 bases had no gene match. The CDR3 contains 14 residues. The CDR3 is CASSDSGSMYEQYF. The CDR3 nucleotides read TGTGCCAGCAGCGATAGCGGGAGTATGTACGAGCAGTACTTC.

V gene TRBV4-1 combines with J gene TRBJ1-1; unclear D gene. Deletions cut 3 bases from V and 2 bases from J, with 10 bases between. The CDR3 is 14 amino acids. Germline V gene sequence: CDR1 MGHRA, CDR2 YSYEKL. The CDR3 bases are TGCGCCAGCAGCCACATCAGCTTAAACACTGAAGCTTTCTTT. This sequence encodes CASSHISLNTEAFF.

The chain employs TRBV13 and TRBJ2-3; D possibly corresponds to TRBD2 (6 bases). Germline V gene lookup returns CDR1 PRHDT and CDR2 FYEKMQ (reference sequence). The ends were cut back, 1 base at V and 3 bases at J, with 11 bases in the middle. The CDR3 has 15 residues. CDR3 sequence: CASSLARLVTDTQYF. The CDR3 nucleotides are TGTGCCAGCAGCTTAGCCCGACTAGTAACAGATACGCAGTATTTT.

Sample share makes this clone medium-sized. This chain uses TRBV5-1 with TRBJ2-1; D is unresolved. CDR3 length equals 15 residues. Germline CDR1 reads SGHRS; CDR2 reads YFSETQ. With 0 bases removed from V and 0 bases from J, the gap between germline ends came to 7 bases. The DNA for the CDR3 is TGCGCCAGCAGCTTGGGGACCACCTCCTACAATGAGCAGTTCTTC. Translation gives CASSLGTTSYNEQFF.

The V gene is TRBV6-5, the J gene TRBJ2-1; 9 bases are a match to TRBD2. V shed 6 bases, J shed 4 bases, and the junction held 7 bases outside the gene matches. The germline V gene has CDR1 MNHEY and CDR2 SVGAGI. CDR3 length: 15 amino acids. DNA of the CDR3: TGTGCCAGCAGAGCCGGGACTAGCCTTTACAATGAGCAGTTCTTC. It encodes CASRAGTSLYNEQFF.

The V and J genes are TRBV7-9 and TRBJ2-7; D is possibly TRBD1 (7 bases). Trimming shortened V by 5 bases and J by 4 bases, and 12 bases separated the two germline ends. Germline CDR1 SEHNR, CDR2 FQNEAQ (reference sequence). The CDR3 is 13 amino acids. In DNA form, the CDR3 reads TGTGCCAGCAGCGCGGGACAGCGGTACGAGCAGTACTTC. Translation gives CASSAGQRYEQYF.

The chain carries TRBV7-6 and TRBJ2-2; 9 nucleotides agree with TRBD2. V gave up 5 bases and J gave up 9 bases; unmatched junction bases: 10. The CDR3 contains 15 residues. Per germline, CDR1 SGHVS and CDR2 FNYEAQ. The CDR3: CASSLSGSPARELFF. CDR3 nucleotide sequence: TGTGCCAGCAGCCTTAGCGGGAGCCCCGCCAGGGAGCTGTTTTTT.

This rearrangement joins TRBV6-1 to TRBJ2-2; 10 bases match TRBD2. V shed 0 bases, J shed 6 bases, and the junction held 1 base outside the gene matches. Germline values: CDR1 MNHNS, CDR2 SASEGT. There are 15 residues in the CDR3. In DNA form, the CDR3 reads TGTGCCAGCAGTGAAGCAGCGGGAGGGCCCGGGGAGCTGTTTTTT. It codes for CASSEAAGGPGELFF.

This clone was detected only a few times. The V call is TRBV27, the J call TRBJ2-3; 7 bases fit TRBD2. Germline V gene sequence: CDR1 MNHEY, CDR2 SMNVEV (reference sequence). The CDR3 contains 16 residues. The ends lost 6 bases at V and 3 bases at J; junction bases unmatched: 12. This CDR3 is CASSWGVGGRTDTQYF. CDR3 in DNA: TGTGCCAGCAGCTGGGGAGTGGGCGGGAGAACAGATACGCAGTATTTT.

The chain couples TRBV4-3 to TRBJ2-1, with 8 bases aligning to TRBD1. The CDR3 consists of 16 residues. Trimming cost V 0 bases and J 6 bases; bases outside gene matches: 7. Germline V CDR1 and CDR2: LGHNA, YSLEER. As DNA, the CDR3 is TGCGCCAGCAGCCAAGAGAACAGGGGGTCGGGCAATGAGCAGTTCTTC. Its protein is CASSQENRGSGNEQFF.

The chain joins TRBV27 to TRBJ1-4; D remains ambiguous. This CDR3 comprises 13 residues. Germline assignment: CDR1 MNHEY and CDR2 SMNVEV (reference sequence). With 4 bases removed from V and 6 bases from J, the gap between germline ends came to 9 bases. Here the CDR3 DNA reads TGTGCCAGCAGTTGGGGAGGGCATGAAAAACTGTTTTTT. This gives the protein CASSWGGHEKLFF.

CDR3 coding DNA: TGTGCCAGCAGCGTAAGGGGACATGAGCAGTTCTTC. Its protein product is CASSVRGHEQFF. The J gene is TRBJ2-1, the V gene TRBV9, with D perhaps being TRBD1 or TRBD2 (5 bases each). This CDR3 comprises 12 residues. Germline loops: CDR1 SGDLS, CDR2 YYNGEE. Trimming took 1 base from V and 8 from J, leaving 7 bases between them. The full variable domain, with the rest looked up from reference TRBV9 and TRBJ2-1, is DSGVTQTPKHLITATGQRVTLRCSPRSGDLSVYWYQQSLDQGLQFLIQYYNGEERAKGNILERFSAQQFPDLHSELNLSSLELGDSALYFCASSVRGHEQFFGPGTRLTVL.

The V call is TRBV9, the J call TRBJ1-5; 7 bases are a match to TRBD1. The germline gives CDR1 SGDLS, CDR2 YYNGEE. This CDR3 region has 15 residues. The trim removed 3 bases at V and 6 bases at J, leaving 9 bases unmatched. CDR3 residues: CASSGEDRATQPQHF. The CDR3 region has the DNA TGTGCCAGCAGCGGAGAAGACAGGGCGACTCAGCCCCAGCATTTT.

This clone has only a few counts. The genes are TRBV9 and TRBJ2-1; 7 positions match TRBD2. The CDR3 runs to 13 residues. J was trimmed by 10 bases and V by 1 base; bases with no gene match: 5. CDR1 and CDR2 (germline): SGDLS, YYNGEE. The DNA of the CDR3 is TGTGCCAGCAGCGTAAAGGTGGGGGGGGAGCAGTTCTTC. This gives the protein CASSVKVGGEQFF.

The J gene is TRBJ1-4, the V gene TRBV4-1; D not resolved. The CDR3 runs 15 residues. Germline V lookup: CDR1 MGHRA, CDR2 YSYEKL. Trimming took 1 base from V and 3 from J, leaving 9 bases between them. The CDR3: CASSQGGYPNEKLFF. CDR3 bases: TGCGCCAGCAGCCAAGGCGGGTACCCTAATGAAAAACTGTTTTTT.

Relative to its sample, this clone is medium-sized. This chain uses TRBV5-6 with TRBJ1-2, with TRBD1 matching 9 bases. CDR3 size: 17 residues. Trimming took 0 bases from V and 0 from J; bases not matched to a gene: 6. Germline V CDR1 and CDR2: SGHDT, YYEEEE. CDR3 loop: CASSLGTGAHTNYGYTF. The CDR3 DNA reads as TGTGCCAGCAGCTTGGGGACAGGGGCCCATACTAACTATGGCTACACCTTC.

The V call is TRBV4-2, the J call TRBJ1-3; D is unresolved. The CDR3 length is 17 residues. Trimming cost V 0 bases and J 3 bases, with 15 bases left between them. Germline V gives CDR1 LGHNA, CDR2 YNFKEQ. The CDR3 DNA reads TGTGCCAGCAGCCAAGATGTGTGGGGTTCGGGTGGAAACACCATATATTTT. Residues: CASSQDVWGSGGNTIYF.

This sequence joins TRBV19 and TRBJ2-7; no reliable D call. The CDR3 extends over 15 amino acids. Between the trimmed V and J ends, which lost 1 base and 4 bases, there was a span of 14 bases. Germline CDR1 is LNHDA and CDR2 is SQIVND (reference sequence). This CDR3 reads CASSIVPKTTYEQYF. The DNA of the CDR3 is TGTGCCAGTAGTATAGTACCGAAGACAACGTACGAGCAGTACTTC. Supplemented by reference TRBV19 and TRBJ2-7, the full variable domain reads DGGITQSPKYLFRKEGQNVTLSCEQNLNHDAMYWYRQDPGQGLRLIYYSQIVNDFQKGDIAEGYSVSREKKESFPLTVTSAQKNPTAFYLCASSIVPKTTYEQYFGPGTRLTVT.

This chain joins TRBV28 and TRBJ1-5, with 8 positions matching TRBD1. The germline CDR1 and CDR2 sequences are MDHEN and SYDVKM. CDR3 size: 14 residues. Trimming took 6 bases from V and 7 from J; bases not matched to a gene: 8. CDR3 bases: TGTGCCAGCAGGAGCGACAGGGGTGACCAGCCCCAGCATTTT. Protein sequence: CASRSDRGDQPQHF.

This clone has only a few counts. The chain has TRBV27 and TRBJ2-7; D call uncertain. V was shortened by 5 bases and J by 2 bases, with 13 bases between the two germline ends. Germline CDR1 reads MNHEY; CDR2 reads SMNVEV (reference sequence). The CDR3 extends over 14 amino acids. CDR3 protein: CASSPGSLAYEQYF. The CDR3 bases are TGTGCCAGCAGTCCCGGGTCCTTGGCCTACGAGCAGTACTTC.

DNA of the CDR3: TGTGCCAGCCGTGCGGGAGGGCCAAACAATGAGCAGTTCTTC. Amino acid sequence: CASRAGGPNNEQFF. This sequence joins TRBV27 and TRBJ2-1; 9 bases agree with TRBD2. The CDR3 is 14 residues long. CDR1 and CDR2 from the germline V gene are MNHEY and SMNVEV (reference sequence). J lost 5 bases, V lost 8 bases, and 7 bases had no gene match.

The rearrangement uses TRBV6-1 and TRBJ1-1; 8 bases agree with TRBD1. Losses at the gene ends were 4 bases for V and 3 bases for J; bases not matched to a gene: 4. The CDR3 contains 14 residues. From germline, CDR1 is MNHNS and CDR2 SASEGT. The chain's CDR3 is CASSGTGLHTEAFF. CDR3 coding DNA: TGTGCCAGCAGTGGGACAGGGCTACACACTGAAGCTTTCTTT.

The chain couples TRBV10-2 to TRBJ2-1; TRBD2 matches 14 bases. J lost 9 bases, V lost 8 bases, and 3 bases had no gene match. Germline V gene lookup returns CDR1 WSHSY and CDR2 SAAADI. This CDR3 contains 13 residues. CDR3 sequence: CASRGLAGVEQFF. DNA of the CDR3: TGCGCCAGCCGGGGACTAGCGGGAGTTGAGCAGTTCTTC.

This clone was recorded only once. CDR3 region: CASSLGRTSPTYEQYF. The CDR3 DNA is TGTGCCAGCAGCTTGGGACGGACTAGCCCTACTTACGAGCAGTACTTC. The V gene is TRBV5-6, the J gene TRBJ2-7, with 8 bases that match TRBD2. Germline V gene data show CDR1 as SGHDT and CDR2 as YYEEEE. The CDR3 has 16 residues. Trimming at V came to 0 bases and at J to 4 bases, leaving 9 bases not matched to a gene.

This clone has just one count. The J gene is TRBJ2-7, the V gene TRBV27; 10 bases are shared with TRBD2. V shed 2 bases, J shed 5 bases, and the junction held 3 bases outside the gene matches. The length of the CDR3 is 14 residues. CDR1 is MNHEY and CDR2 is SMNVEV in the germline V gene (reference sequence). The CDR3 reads CASSLLAGENEQYF. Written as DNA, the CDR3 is TGTGCCAGCAGTTTACTAGCGGGAGAAAACGAGCAGTACTTC.

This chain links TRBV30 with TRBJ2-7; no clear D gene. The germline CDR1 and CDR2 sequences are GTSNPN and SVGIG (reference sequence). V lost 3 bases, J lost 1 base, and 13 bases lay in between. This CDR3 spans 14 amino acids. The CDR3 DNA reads TGTGCCTGGAGGCCTCTAAGCGAATCCTACGAGCAGTACTTC. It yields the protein CAWRPLSESYEQYF.

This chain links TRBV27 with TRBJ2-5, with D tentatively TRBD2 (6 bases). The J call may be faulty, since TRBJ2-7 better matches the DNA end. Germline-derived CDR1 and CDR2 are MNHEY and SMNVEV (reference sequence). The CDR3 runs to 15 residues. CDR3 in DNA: TGTGCCAGCTCCCCCCGGGCGGGACGCCCGATCGAGCAGTACTTC. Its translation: CASSPRAGRPIEQYF.

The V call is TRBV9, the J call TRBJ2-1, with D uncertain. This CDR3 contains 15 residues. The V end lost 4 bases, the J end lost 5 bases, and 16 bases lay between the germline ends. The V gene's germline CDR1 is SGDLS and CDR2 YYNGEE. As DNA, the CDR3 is TGTGCCAGCAGCCCCCGCCGCCAGTCGAACAATGAGCAGTTCTTC. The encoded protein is CASSPRRQSNNEQFF.

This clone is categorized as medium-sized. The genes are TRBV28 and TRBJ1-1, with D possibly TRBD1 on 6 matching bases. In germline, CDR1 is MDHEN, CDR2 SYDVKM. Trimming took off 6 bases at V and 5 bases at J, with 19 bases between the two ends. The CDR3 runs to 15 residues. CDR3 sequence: CASRGGAGFGTEAFF. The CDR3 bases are TGTGCCAGCAGGGGGGGGGCGGGTTTCGGGACTGAAGCTTTCTTT.